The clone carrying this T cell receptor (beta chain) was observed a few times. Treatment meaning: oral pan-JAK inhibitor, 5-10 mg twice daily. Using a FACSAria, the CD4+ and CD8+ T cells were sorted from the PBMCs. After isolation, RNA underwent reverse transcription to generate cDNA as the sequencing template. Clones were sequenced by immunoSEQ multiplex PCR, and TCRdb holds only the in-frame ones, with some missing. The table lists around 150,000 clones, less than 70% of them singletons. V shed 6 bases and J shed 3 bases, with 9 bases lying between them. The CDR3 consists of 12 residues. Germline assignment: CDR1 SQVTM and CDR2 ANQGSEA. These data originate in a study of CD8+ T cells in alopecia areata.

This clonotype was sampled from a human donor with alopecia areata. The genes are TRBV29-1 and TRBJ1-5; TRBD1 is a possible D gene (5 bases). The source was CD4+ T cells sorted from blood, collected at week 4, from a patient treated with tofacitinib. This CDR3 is CSVRGDNQPQHF. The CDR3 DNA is TGCAGCGTGAGGGGTGACAATCAGCCCCAGCATTTT.